Listed below are T cell receptor beta chains from one sample, sequenced in a study of T cell responses to AZD1222 COVID-19 vaccine. Method: immunoSEQ multiplex PCR; TCRdb's copy keeps in-frame clones and lacks some. The repertoire includes 150,000 to 180,000 clones, 88% of them detected once, and roughly 2.9% sits in the top ten. Material: peripheral blood, obtained on day 0 of AZD1222 vaccination. These receptors all stem from an adult in good health. CDR3s include the opening cysteine and the closing phenylalanine or tryptophan. D genes are given only for firm matches. The size of a clone is reported for some rows only, either as once, few or many, or as a class for expanded clones.

V gene	D gene	J gene	clone size	CDR3 DNA	CDR3 protein
TRBV5-6	NA	TRBJ2-1	NA	TGTGCCAGCAGCTTGCCGAGGGGGGATGAGCAGTTCTTC	CASSLPRGDEQFF
TRBV7-3	TRBD2	TRBJ2-7	NA	TGTGCCAGCAGCTATTCTAGCGGGGGGACCTACGAGCAGTACTTC	CASSYSSGGTYEQYF
TRBV19	TRBD1	TRBJ1-2	NA	TGTGCCAGTAGTAAAAGGACAGGGGGGGACTATGGCTACACCTTC	CASSKRTGGDYGYTF
TRBV5-1	NA	TRBJ2-1	NA	TGCGCCAGCAGCTTGGCTCCGGGACAAGCCTCCAATGAGCAGTTCTTC	CASSLAPGQASNEQFF
TRBV3-1/TRBV3-2	TRBD2	TRBJ2-5	NA	TGTGCCAGCAGCCAAGGACTAGCGGGGGAAGAGACCCAGTACTTC	CASSQGLAGEETQYF
TRBV7-9	TRBD1	TRBJ2-4	NA	TGTGCCAGCAGCTTAGTGTCCGGGGGACAGGGCAAAAACATTCAGTACTTC	CASSLVSGGQGKNIQYF
TRBV11-3	NA	TRBJ2-2	NA	TGTGCCAGCAGCTTAGCCGAGACCGGGGAGCTGTTTTTT	CASSLAETGELFF
TRBV13	TRBD1	TRBJ1-3	NA	TGTGCCAGCAGCTTAGGCCCGACAGGGGCTGGAAACACCATATATTTT	CASSLGPTGAGNTIYF
TRBV7-2	NA	TRBJ1-3	NA	TGTGCCAGCAGCTTGGCTTACGGCGGAAACACCATATATTTT	CASSLAYGGNTIYF
TRBV7-9	NA	TRBJ1-2	NA	TGTGCCAGCAGCCAAAGGACAGCGGGTGGCTACACCTTC	CASSQRTAGGYTF
TRBV5-1	TRBD1	TRBJ2-5	NA	TGCGCCAGCAGCGAGAACGGACAGGGTGTGGAGACCCAGTACTTC	CASSENGQGVETQYF
TRBV15	NA	TRBJ2-6	few	TGTGCCACCAGCAGCGGGGGAGGACAGATCTCTGGGGCCAACGTCCTGACTTTC	CATSSGGGQISGANVLTF
TRBV5-5	NA	TRBJ1-1	NA	TGTGCCAGCAGCCTGGAGTTAGGAGCTTTCTTT	CASSLELGAFF
TRBV10-1	NA	TRBJ1-1	NA	TGCGCCAGCAGTGAGTCAGGTGGGGGGGCCAACACTGAAGCTTTCTTT	CASSESGGGANTEAFF
TRBV19	NA	TRBJ2-3	NA	TGTGCCAGTAGTATCCCCCAGGGCACAGATACGCAGTATTTT	CASSIPQGTDTQYF
TRBV5-1	TRBD1	TRBJ1-4	NA	TGCGCCAGCAGAGAGACAGGGAGCGAAAAACTGTTTTTT	CASRETGSEKLFF
TRBV6-5	TRBD1	TRBJ2-1	NA	TGTGCCAGCACTTCGGACAGGTCAGCTGAGCAGTTCTTC	CASTSDRSAEQFF
TRBV2	NA	TRBJ2-7	NA	TGTGCCAGCAGTGAAGGACTAACATGGTACGAGCAGTACTTC	CASSEGLTWYEQYF
TRBV2	NA	TRBJ1-2	few	TGTGCCAGCAGTGAGGGGGTCCGGGGCCCGGTCTACACCTTC	CASSEGVRGPVYTF
TRBV28	NA	TRBJ1-6	NA	TGTGCCAGCAGTAGAAGACTCTTGAGGATATCACCCCTCCACTTT	CASSRRLLRISPLHF
TRBV6-5	TRBD1	TRBJ1-2	NA	TGTGCCAGCACCAAAGACGGACAGGGGGGTTATGGCTACACCTTC	CASTKDGQGGYGYTF
TRBV3-1/TRBV3-2	NA	TRBJ1-5	NA	TGTGCCAGCAGCCATCGGGCAGGGCGGCAGCCCCAGCATTTT	CASSHRAGRQPQHF
TRBV12-3/TRBV12-4	NA	TRBJ1-2	NA	TGTGCCAGCGGCTGGGGCTACACCTTC	CASGWGYTF
TRBV7-8	TRBD1	TRBJ1-2	NA	TGTGCCAGCAGCTTAGCCGAAGGGGGCGGCACCTTC	CASSLAEGGGTF
TRBV5-6	NA	TRBJ2-2	NA	TGTGCCAGCATCCGGGGGCCTCCGGGCGCCGGGGAGCTGTTTTTT	CASIRGPPGAGELFF
TRBV5-1	TRBD2	TRBJ2-3	NA	TGCGCCAGCAGCTTGGCTAGACTAGCGGGTTCTCGGGGCACAGATACGCAGTATTTT	CASSLARLAGSRGTDTQYF
TRBV21-1	NA	TRBJ1-3	once	TGTGCCAGACCGGGACAGGGTTTCTCGGGCTCTGGAAACACCATATATTTT	CARPGQGFSGSGNTIYF
TRBV7-3	NA	TRBJ2-7	NA	TGTGCCAGCAGCTTATCTGCGGGCTACGAGCAGTACTTC	CASSLSAGYEQYF
TRBV28	TRBD1	TRBJ1-2	few	TGTGCCAGCACCGACCTCCCCGGGACAGGGCCTCACTATGGCTACACCTTC	CASTDLPGTGPHYGYTF
TRBV7-2	NA	TRBJ1-5	NA	TGTGCCAGCAGCTTAGGTTCTTTAGGCAATCAGCCCCAGCATTTT	CASSLGSLGNQPQHF